The 20 T cell receptor beta chains below all came from one sample that was sequenced in a study of blood T cell repertoires in COVID-19. Data came from immunoSEQ multiplex PCR; TCRdb stores just in-frame clones and leaves some out. The table shows about 310,000 clones, with about 91% occurring only once. Source material: PBMCs or T cells enriched from blood (not recorded which). All receptors derive from a woman aged 35 to 49 who had recovered from COVID-19.

V is TRBV5-4 and J is TRBJ2-5; the match to TRBD2 covers 9 bases. CDR1 is SGHNT and CDR2 is YYREEE in the germline V gene (reference sequence). The CDR3 sequence is 16 residues long. Trimming took 2 bases from V and 4 from J; bases not matched to a gene: 9. The chain's CDR3 is CASSFGSGRARETQYF. The CDR3 DNA reads TGTGCCAGCAGCTTTGGTAGCGGGAGAGCAAGAGAGACCCAGTACTTC.

V gene TRBV5-5 combines with J gene TRBJ1-1, with D possibly TRBD1 on 6 matching bases. The CDR3 is 14 amino acids. CDR1 SGHKS and CDR2 YYEKEE come from the germline V gene (reference sequence). Trimming removed 2 bases at V and 4 bases at J, with 12 bases between. CDR3 DNA sequence: TGTGCCAGCAGCTTTGCAGGGGCTGGCACTGAAGCTTTCTTT. Translating gives CASSFAGAGTEAFF.

The chain combines TRBV15 with TRBJ2-7; 8 positions match TRBD2. Germline CDR1 and CDR2: LNHNV and YYDKDF (reference sequence). Trimming removed 0 bases from V and 0 bases from J; junction bases left unmatched: 4. The CDR3 is made up of 16 amino acids. The CDR3 nucleotides read TGTGCCACCAGCAGAGAGGCGGGGGGAAGCTCCTACGAGCAGTACTTC. This gives the protein CATSREAGGSSYEQYF.

The sample holds one count of this clone. The chain uses TRBV12-3 or TRBV12-4 and TRBJ1-1, with unresolved D. The V end was cut by 4 bases, the J end by 4 bases, with 10 bases between. The CDR3 is 13 amino acids. CDR3 coding DNA: TGTGCCAGCAGTTACTCAATGAGCACTGAAGCTTTCTTT. Translated: CASSYSMSTEAFF.

The chain carries TRBV11-3 and TRBJ2-5; 7 nucleotides line up with TRBD1. V shed 7 bases, J shed 5 bases, and the junction held 13 bases outside the gene matches. CDR3 size: 15 residues. Looked up from germline, CDR1 is SGHNT and CDR2 is YENEEA. Here the CDR3 DNA reads TGTGCCAGCACCCTCCTCCCCGTACAGGGGGAGACCCAGTACTTC. Residues: CASTLLPVQGETQYF.

The J gene is TRBJ1-6, the V gene TRBV15; tentatively, D is TRBD1 (6 bases). Trimming removed 3 bases at V and 13 bases at J, with 16 bases between. CDR3 length: 14 residues. Germline V lookup: CDR1 LNHNV, CDR2 YYDKDF (reference sequence). CDR3 loop: CATSSRGAGSPLHF. The CDR3 DNA is TGTGCCACCAGCAGCAGGGGCGCAGGTAGCCCCCTCCACTTT.

The chain carries TRBV7-2 and TRBJ1-5, with a weak D call TRBD1 (6 bases). This CDR3 is 14 amino acids long. Germline V gives CDR1 SGHTA, CDR2 FQGNSA. The V end lost 5 bases, the J end lost 7 bases, and 15 bases lay between the germline ends. CDR3 protein: CASSLGGRGQPQHF. The CDR3 bases are TGTGCCAGCAGCCTAGGGGGGCGAGGGCAGCCCCAGCATTTT.

The chain carries TRBV7-3 and TRBJ2-1; a weak D match, TRBD2 (6 bases). The V gene lost 1 base and the J gene lost 4 bases, with 20 bases spanning the gap. CDR1 is SGHTA and CDR2 is FQGTGA in the germline V gene. This CDR3 spans 18 amino acids. CDR3 loop: CASSLNARDGGPYNEQFF. For the CDR3, the DNA is TGTGCCAGCAGCTTAAATGCTCGGGACGGGGGACCTTACAATGAGCAGTTCTTC.

This chain connects TRBV11-3 to TRBJ2-7; D may be TRBD2 (6 bases). Germline lookup yields CDR1 SGHNT and CDR2 YENEEA. V was trimmed by 6 bases and J by 2 bases, leaving 14 bases between them. The CDR3 extends over 14 amino acids. In DNA form, the CDR3 reads TGTGCCAGCAGTTTGTGGGAGGAACCCTACGAGCAGTACTTC. Translated: CASSLWEEPYEQYF.

This CDR3 reads CASSRAGGSTDTQYF. The CDR3 DNA reads TGTGCCAGTAGTAGGGCGGGGGGAAGCACAGATACGCAGTATTTT. This chain links TRBV19 with TRBJ2-3; 8 bases map to TRBD2. The V gene end was trimmed by 4 bases and the J gene end by 0 bases; junction bases not matched to a gene: 3. This CDR3 is built from 15 residues. CDR1 is LNHDA and CDR2 is SQIVND in the germline V gene (reference sequence).

This sequence joins TRBV28 and TRBJ2-4; the match to TRBD1 covers 7 bases. CDR1 and CDR2 from the germline V gene are MDHEN and SYDVKM. This CDR3 contains 13 residues. Germline trimming cut 2 bases from V and 7 bases from J; bases unmatched to any gene: 2. The CDR3 DNA sequence: TGTGCCAGCAGTTTAGGCAGGGGGAACATTCAGTACTTC. It translates to CASSLGRGNIQYF.

The chain combines TRBV5-1 with TRBJ1-2; 7 nucleotides align to TRBD1. The CDR3 extends over 13 amino acids. Germline V gene lookup returns CDR1 SGHRS and CDR2 YFSETQ. With V trimmed by 1 base and J by 4 bases, 1 base remained unmatched. CDR3 amino acids: CASSLTGAYGYTF. In DNA, the CDR3 is TGCGCCAGCAGCTTGACAGGGGCCTATGGCTACACCTTC. The variable domain in full, with the rest retrieved from reference TRBV5-1 and TRBJ1-2, is KAGVTQTPRYLIKTRGQQVTLSCSPISGHRSVSWYQQTPGQGLQFLFEYFSETQRNKGNFPGRFSGRQFSNSRSEMNVSTLELGDSALYLCASSLTGAYGYTFGSGTRLTVV.

The V gene is TRBV4-3, the J gene TRBJ1-1, with D perhaps matching TRBD1 (5 bases). Germline V gene data show CDR1 as LGHNA and CDR2 as YSLEER. This CDR3 is built from 13 residues. Trimming shortened V by 0 bases and J by 10 bases, and 12 bases separated the two germline ends. In DNA, the CDR3 is TGCGCCAGCAGCCAAGATCGGGGGAATCGAGCTTTCTTT. Its translation is CASSQDRGNRAFF.

CDR3 residues: CASSLDGGYTEAFF. The CDR3 coding sequence is TGTGCCAGCAGTCTAGATGGAGGGTACACTGAAGCTTTCTTT. The chain combines TRBV7-3 with TRBJ1-1, with D unresolved. From germline, CDR1 is SGHTA and CDR2 FQGTGA. This CDR3 spans 14 amino acids. The V end was cut by 6 bases, the J end by 3 bases, with 14 bases between.

The chain joins TRBV7-3 to TRBJ1-2, with a weak D call TRBD1 (6 bases). This CDR3 spans 14 amino acids. Deletions cut 5 bases from V and 5 bases from J, with 15 bases between. The germline V gene encodes CDR1 SGHTA and CDR2 FQGTGA. The CDR3 nucleotides read TGTGCCAGCAGCCCACAGGGAAACGGATATGGCTACACCTTC. Its translation: CASSPQGNGYGYTF.

The chain carries TRBV29-1 and TRBJ1-2; no clear D gene. The germline gives CDR1 SQVTM, CDR2 ANQGSEA. This CDR3 is 13 amino acids long. V was trimmed by 6 bases and J by 3 bases, leaving 14 bases between them. The CDR3 DNA reads TGCAGCGTCTACGGTCGGGGATACTATGGCTACACCTTC. Its protein product is CSVYGRGYYGYTF. Using reference TRBV29-1 and TRBJ1-2 for the parts outside the CDR3, the full variable domain is SAVISQKPSRDICQRGTSLTIQCQVDSQVTMMFWYRQQPGQSLTLIATANQGSEATYESGFVIDKFPISRPNLTFSTLTVSNMSPEDSSIYLCSVYGRGYYGYTFGSGTRLTVV.

This rearrangement joins TRBV2 to TRBJ2-3, with TRBD2 identical over 8 bases. The length of the CDR3 is 17 residues. With V trimmed by 4 bases and J by 0 bases, 9 bases remained unmatched. Germline-derived CDR1 and CDR2 are SNHLY and FYNNEI. CDR3 amino acids: CASSVSASGLSTDTQYF. The CDR3, as DNA: TGTGCCAGCAGTGTCTCGGCTAGCGGGTTGAGCACAGATACGCAGTATTTT.

This sequence joins TRBV19 and TRBJ2-7; tentative D call: TRBD1 (5 bases). The V gene's germline CDR1 is LNHDA and CDR2 SQIVND (reference sequence). The CDR3 runs 15 residues. V lost 5 bases to trimming and J lost 2 bases, with 16 bases between them. For the CDR3, the DNA is TGTGCCAGTAGTCCCAGCGCAGGGTTACCCTACGAGCAGTACTTC. It translates to CASSPSAGLPYEQYF.

This clone has just one count. Other DNA sequences in this sample translate to the same CDR3. The chain is built from TRBV5-1 and TRBJ2-3; possibly TRBD2 for D (5 bases). This CDR3 spans 15 amino acids. The V end was cut by 0 bases, the J end by 0 bases, with 8 bases between. The germline V gene encodes CDR1 SGHRS and CDR2 YFSETQ. CDR3 nucleotide sequence: TGCGCCAGCAGCTTGGTACGGACTAGCACAGATACGCAGTATTTT. Residues: CASSLVRTSTDTQYF.

The chain recombines TRBV6-5 with TRBJ2-1; the D gene is possibly TRBD2 (6 bases). Trimming stripped 5 bases from V and 0 bases from J, with 11 bases between. Per the germline V gene, CDR1 is MNHEY and CDR2 is SVGAGI. CDR3 length: 15 amino acids. CDR3 nucleotides: TGTGCCAGCAGTCGGGACTCGATCTCCTACAATGAGCAGTTCTTC. This sequence encodes CASSRDSISYNEQFF.